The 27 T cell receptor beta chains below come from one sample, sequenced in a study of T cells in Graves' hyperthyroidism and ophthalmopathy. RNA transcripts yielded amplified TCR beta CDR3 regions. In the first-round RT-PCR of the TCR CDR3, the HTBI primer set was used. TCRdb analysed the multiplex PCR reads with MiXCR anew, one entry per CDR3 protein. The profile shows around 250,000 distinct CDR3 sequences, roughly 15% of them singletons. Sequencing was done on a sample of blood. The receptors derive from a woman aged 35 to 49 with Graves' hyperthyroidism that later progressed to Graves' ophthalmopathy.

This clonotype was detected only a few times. The CDR3 loop is CASSLKEDYEQYF. The CDR3 bases are TGTGCCAGCAGTTTAAAGGAGGACTACGAGCAGTACTTC. J is TRBJ2-7 and V is TRBV27; maybe TRBD2 (5 bases). The V end was cut by 2 bases, the J end by 3 bases, with 8 bases between. CDR1 is MNHEY, CDR2 SMNVEV, per germline (reference sequence). This CDR3 region has 13 residues.

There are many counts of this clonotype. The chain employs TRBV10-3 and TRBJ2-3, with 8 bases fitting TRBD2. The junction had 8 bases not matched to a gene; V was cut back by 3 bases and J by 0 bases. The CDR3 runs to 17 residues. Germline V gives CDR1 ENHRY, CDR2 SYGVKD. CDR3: CAISDLGSSGSTDTQYF. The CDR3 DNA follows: TGTGCCATCAGTGACCTCGGATCTAGCGGGAGCACAGATACGCAGTATTTT.

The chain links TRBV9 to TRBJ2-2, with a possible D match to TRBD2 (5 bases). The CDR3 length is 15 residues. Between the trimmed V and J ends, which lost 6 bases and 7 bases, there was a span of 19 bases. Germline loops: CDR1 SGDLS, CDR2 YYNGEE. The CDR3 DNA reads TGTGCCAGCACCCCCTCCGGGATGGAGAGCGGGGAGCTGTTTTTT. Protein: CASTPSGMESGELFF.

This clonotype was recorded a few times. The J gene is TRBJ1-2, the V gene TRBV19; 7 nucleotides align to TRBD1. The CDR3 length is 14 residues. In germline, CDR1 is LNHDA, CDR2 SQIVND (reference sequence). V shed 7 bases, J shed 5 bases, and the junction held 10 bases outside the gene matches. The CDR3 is CASTKVGTEYGYTF. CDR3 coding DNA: TGTGCCAGTACTAAAGTAGGGACAGAGTATGGCTACACCTTC.

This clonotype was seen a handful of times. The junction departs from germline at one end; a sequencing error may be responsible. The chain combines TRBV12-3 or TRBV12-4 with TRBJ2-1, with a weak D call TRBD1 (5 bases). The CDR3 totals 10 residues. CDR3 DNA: TGTGCCAACAGTCAGGGCCCTCAGTTCTTC. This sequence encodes CANSQGPQFF.

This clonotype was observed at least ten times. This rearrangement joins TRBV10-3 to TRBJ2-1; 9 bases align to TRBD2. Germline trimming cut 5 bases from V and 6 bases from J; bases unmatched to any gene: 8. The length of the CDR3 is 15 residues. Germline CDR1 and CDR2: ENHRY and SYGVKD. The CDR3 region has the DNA TGTGCCATCAGTACTACTAGCGGGCCGACCAATGAGCAGTTCTTC. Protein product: CAISTTSGPTNEQFF.

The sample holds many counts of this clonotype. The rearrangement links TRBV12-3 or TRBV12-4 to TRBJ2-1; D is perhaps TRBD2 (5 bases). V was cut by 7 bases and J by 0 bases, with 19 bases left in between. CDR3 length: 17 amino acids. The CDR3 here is CASNEEYLASSYNEQFF. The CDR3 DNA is TGTGCCAGCAATGAGGAATATCTAGCCTCCTCCTACAATGAGCAGTTCTTC.

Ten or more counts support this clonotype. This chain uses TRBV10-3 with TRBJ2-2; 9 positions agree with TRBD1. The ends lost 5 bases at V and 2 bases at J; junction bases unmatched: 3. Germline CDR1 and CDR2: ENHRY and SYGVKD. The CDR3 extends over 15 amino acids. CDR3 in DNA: TGTGCCATCAGTAGGACAGGGGAAAACACCGGGGAGCTGTTTTTT. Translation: CAISRTGENTGELFF.

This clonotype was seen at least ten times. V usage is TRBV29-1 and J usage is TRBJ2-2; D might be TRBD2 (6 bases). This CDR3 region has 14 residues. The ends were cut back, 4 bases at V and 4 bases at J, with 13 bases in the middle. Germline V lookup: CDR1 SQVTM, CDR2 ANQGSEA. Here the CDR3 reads CSVARDSVTGELFF. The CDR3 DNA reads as TGCAGCGTTGCACGGGACTCTGTCACCGGGGAGCTGTTTTTT.

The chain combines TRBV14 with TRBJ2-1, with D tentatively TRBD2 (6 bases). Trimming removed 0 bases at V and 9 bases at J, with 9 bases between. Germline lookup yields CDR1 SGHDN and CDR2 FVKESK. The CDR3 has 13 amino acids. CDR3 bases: TGTGCCAGCAGCCAAGAGATCGGGAGTGAGCAGTTCTTC. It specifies CASSQEIGSEQFF.

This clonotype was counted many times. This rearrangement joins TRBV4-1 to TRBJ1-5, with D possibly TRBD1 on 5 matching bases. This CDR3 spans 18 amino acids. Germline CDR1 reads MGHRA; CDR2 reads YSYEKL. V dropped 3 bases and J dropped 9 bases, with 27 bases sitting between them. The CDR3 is CASSHTYTDSVLVGPQHF. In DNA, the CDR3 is TGCGCCAGCAGCCATACCTACACCGACAGCGTTTTGGTAGGGCCCCAGCATTTT.

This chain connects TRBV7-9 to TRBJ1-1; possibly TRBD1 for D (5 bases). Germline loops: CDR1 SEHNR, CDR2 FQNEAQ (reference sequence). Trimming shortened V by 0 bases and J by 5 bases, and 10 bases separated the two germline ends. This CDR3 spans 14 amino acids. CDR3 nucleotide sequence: TGTGCCAGCAGCTTAGCGACAGATGGTACTGAAGCTTTCTTT. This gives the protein CASSLATDGTEAFF.

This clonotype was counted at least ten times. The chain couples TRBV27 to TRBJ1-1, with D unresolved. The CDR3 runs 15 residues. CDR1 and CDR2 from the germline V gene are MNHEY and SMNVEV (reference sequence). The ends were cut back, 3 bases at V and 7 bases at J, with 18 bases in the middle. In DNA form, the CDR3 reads TGTGCCAGCAGTTTTTCCGTGGCAGGACCATATGAAGCTTTCTTT. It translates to CASSFSVAGPYEAFF.

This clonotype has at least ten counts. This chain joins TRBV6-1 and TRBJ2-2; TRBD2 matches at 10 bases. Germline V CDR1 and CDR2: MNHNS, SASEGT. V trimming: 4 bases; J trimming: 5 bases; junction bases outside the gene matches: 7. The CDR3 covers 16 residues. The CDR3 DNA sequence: TGTGCCAGCAGTGGCCTAGCGGGAGAGGGAACCGGGGAGCTGTTTTTT. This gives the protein CASSGLAGEGTGELFF.

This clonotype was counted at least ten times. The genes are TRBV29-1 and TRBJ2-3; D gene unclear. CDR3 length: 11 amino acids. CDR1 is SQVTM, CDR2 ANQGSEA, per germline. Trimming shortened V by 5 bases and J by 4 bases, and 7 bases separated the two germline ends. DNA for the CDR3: TGCAGCGTTTTTTCTCCAGATACGCAGTATTTT. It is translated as CSVFSPDTQYF.

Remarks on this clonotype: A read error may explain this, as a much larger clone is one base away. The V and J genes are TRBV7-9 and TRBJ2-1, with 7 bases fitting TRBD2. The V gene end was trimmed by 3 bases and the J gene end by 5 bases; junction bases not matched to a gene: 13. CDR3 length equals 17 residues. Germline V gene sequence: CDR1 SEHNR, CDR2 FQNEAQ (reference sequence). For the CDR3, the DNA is TGTGCCAGCAGCTTGTGGTTTTACGGGGGGTATCACAATGAGCAGTTCTTC. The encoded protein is CASSLWFYGGYHNEQFF.

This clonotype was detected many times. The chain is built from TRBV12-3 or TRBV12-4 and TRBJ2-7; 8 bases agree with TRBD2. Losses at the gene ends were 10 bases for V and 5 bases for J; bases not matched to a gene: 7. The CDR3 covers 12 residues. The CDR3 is CATGLALNEQYF. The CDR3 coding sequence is TGTGCCACCGGACTAGCTCTCAACGAGCAGTACTTC.

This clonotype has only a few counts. Here the CDR3 reads CASSSAQGYNEQFF. The CDR3 DNA reads as TGTGCCAGCAGCTCAGCACAGGGCTACAATGAGCAGTTCTTC. The chain joins TRBV7-9 to TRBJ2-1, with D possibly being TRBD1 (6 bases). Per germline, CDR1 SEHNR and CDR2 FQNEAQ (reference sequence). CDR3 length: 14 residues. The germline V and J ends were trimmed by 4 bases and 3 bases, with 10 bases remaining between them.

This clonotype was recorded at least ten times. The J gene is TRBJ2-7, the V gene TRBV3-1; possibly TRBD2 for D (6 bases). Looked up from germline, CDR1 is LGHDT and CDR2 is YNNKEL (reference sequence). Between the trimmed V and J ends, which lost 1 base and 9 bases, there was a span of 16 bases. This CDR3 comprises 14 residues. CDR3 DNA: TGTGCCAGCAGCCAAGGACTAGAAGGTTTCGTGCAGTACTTC. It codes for CASSQGLEGFVQYF.

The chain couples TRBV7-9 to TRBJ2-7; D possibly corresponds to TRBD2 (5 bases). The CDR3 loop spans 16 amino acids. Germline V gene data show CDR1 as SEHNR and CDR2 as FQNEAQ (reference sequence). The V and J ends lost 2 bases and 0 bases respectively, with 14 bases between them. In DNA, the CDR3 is TGTGCCAGCAGCTTATACGGGGAACAAAGCTCCTACGAGCAGTACTTC. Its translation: CASSLYGEQSSYEQYF.

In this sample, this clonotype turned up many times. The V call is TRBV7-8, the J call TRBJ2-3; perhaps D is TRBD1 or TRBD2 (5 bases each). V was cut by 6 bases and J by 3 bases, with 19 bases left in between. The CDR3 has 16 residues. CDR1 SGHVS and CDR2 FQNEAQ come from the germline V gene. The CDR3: CASRLRDGPRTDTQYF. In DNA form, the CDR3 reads TGTGCCAGCAGATTGAGGGACGGCCCTCGAACAGATACGCAGTATTTT.

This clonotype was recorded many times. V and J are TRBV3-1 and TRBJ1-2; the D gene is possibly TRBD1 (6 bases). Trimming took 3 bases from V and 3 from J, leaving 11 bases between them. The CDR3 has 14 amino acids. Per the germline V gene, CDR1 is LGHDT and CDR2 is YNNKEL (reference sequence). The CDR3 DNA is TGTGCCAGCAGCCATGTACAGGGAGACTATGGCTACACCTTC. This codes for CASSHVQGDYGYTF.

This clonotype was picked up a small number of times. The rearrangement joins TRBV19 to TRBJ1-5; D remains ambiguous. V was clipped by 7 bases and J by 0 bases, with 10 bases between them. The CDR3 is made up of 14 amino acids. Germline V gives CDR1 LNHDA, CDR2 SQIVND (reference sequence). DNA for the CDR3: TGTGCCAGTAAATCCGGGTTTAGCAATCAGCCCCAGCATTTT. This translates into CASKSGFSNQPQHF.

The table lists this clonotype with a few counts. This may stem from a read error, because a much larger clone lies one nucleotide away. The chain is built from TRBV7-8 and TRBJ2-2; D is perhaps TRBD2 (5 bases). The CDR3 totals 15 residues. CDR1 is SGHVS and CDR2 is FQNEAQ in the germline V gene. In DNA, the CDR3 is TGTGCCAGCAGCTTAGTCGGAGCGAACACCGGGGAGCCGTTTTTT. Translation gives CASSLVGANTGEPFF. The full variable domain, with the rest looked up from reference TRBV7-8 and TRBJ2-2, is GAGVSQSPRYKVAKRGQDVALRCDPISGHVSLFWYQQALGQGPEFLTYFQNEAQLDKSGLPSDRFFAERPEGSVSTLKIQRTQQEDSAVYLCASSLVGANTGEPFFGEGSRLTVL.

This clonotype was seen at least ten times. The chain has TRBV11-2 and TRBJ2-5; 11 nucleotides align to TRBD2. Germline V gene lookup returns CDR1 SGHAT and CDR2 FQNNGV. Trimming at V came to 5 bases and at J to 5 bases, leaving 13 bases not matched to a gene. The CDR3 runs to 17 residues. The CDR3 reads CASSPRGSGRALETQYF. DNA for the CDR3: TGTGCCAGCAGCCCTCGAGGTAGCGGGAGGGCCTTGGAGACCCAGTACTTC.

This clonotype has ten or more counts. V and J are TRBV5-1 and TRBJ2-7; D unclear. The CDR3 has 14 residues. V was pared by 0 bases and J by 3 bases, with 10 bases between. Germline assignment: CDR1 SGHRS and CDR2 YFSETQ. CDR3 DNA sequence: TGCGCCAGCAGCTTGGCAGTGACCTACTACGAGCAGTACTTC. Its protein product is CASSLAVTYYEQYF.

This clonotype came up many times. CDR3 sequence reads: CASSQGSRDTQYF. As DNA, the CDR3 is TGTGCCAGCAGCCAAGGTTCAAGGGATACGCAGTATTTT. This chain connects TRBV14 to TRBJ2-3; D remains ambiguous. CDR3 length equals 13 residues. Trimming cost V 1 base and J 6 bases, with 8 bases left between them. Germline-derived CDR1 and CDR2 are SGHDN and FVKESK.